This is a list of T cell receptor beta chains from one sample in a study of T-cell reconstitution after alpha-beta-depleted transplantation in children. Via MiXCR, TCRdb re-called the PCR reads, giving one row per CDR3 protein. The sample contains over 200,000 distinct CDR3 sequences, approximately 10% of which appear only once. The starting material was PBMCs from the stem cell graft donor, obtained from the stem cell graft. The receptors were sampled from a human donor who donated a stem cell graft to a child with acute lymphoblastic leukemia. CDR3s include the opening cysteine and the closing phenylalanine or tryptophan. D genes are given only for firm matches. Clone sizes are given selectively: once, few, many, or a class where the clone is expanded.

clone_size	j_call	cdr3_length	d_call	v_call	cdr3_aa	cdr3_nt
many	TRBJ1-5	16	-	TRBV5-5	CASSLEQGLLRQPQHF	TGTGCCAGCAGCTTGGAACAGGGACTGTTACGACAGCCCCAGCATTTT
few	TRBJ1-1	14	-	TRBV20-1	CSARARVLFTEAFF	TGCAGTGCTAGGGCCCGGGTCTTATTCACTGAAGCTTTCTTT
few	TRBJ2-7	12	TRBD2	TRBV20-1	CSAFSGGYEQYF	TGCAGTGCCTTTAGCGGGGGCTACGAGCAGTACTTC
few	TRBJ2-1	19	TRBD2	TRBV11-1	CASSALAGGLKRAYNEQFF	TGTGCCAGCAGCGCCCTAGCGGGGGGGCTTAAGAGGGCCTACAATGAGCAGTTCTTC
-	TRBJ2-3	17	-	TRBV27	CASSLSSLVARVDTQYF	TGTGCCAGCAGTTTATCGAGTCTTGTTGCCCGGGTCGATACGCAGTATTTT
-	TRBJ2-6	15	-	TRBV4-2	CASSQDRTGANVLTF	TGTGCCAGCAGCCAAGATCGGACTGGGGCCAACGTCCTGACTTTC
once	TRBJ1-6	15	TRBD1	TRBV6-5	CASSYLQGGDSPLHF	TGTGCCAGCAGTTACTTACAGGGGGGGGATTCACCCCTCCACTTT
few	TRBJ1-1	12	-	TRBV12-3/TRBV12-4	CASSPRGREAFF	TGTGCCAGCAGTCCGAGGGGCAGGGAAGCTTTCTTT
-	TRBJ2-1	15	TRBD2	TRBV25-1	CASSDLSGGLGEQFF	TGTGCCAGCAGTGACCTCAGCGGGGGGCTGGGTGAGCAGTTCTTC
many	TRBJ2-3	14	-	TRBV7-9	CASSFVGRADTQYF	TGTGCCAGCAGCTTCGTTGGAAGGGCAGATACGCAGTATTTT
many	TRBJ1-5	14	TRBD1	TRBV3-1	CASSLRQGSQPQHF	TGTGCCAGCAGCCTCCGACAGGGCAGTCAGCCCCAGCATTTT
many	TRBJ2-7	14	-	TRBV6-5	CASKRTGDTYEQYF	TGTGCCAGCAAAAGAACGGGGGATACCTACGAGCAGTACTTC
few	TRBJ1-1	14	-	TRBV12-3/TRBV12-4	CASSSRGERTEAFF	TGTGCCAGCAGTTCGAGGGGGGAGAGGACTGAAGCTTTCTTT
few	TRBJ2-7	13	-	TRBV10-3	CAISESRGNEQYF	TGTGCCATCAGTGAGTCGCGAGGTAACGAGCAGTACTTC
few	TRBJ2-5	15	TRBD2	TRBV5-1	CASSLFSGGRETQYF	TGCGCCAGCAGCTTGTTCAGCGGGGGACGAGAGACCCAGTACTTC
few	TRBJ2-7	16	TRBD2	TRBV15	CATSESGGPSSYEQYF	TGTGCCACCAGCGAGAGCGGGGGGCCCAGCTCCTACGAGCAGTACTTC
few	TRBJ2-7	12	-	TRBV27	CASSFLGAEQYF	TGTGCCAGCAGTTTCTTGGGGGCCGAGCAGTACTTC
-	TRBJ2-7	15	-	TRBV5-1	CASRILPGPEYEQYF	TGCGCCAGCAGAATATTACCCGGGCCGGAGTACGAGCAGTACTTC
-	TRBJ2-2	17	TRBD2	TRBV12-3/TRBV12-4	CASRGTSGGSNTGELFF	TGTGCCAGCAGGGGGACTAGCGGGGGGTCGAACACCGGGGAGCTGTTTTTT
-	TRBJ2-5	17	-	TRBV20-1	CSARDRWAPSNQETQYF	TGCAGTGCTAGAGATCGCTGGGCACCTAGTAACCAAGAGACCCAGTACTTC
many	TRBJ1-2	14	-	TRBV3-1	CASSQDQGTGGYTF	TGTGCCAGCAGCCAAGATCAGGGGACTGGTGGCTACACCTTC
-	TRBJ2-3	14	TRBD2	TRBV7-2	CASSSGLAPDTQYF	TGTGCCAGCAGCTCGGGACTAGCCCCAGATACGCAGTATTTT